These 4 T cell receptor beta chains came from one sample sequenced in a study of molecular identifiers for immune sequencing clone quantification. Using its own MiXCR run on the PCR reads, TCRdb lists one record per CDR3 protein. This sample has 90,000 or so distinct CDR3 sequences, with around a quarter found just once. Input material: naive CD8+ T cells from blood, with Jurkat cell RNA spiked in. As to subset: FACS-sorted CD8+CD4-CCR7+CD45RA+ naive T cells. All receptors come from a human donor in good health. Some libraries in this study had Jurkat cell RNA spiked in.

This clonotype was picked up many times. The chain recombines TRBV7-6 with TRBJ2-5; unclear D gene. Trimming shortened V by 0 bases and J by 0 bases, and 8 bases separated the two germline ends. The CDR3 is 15 amino acids. Germline V CDR1 and CDR2: SGHVS, FNYEAQ. CDR3 protein: CASSLALGYQETQYF. CDR3 nucleotides: TGTGCCAGCAGCTTAGCTCTGGGCTACCAAGAGACCCAGTACTTC.

The sample holds a few counts of this clonotype. The genes are TRBV19 and TRBJ1-1; TRBD1 might be the D (6 bases). The V gene's germline CDR1 is LNHDA and CDR2 SQIVND (reference sequence). There are 18 residues in the CDR3. The V and J ends lost 3 bases and 4 bases respectively, with 24 bases between them. Here the CDR3 DNA reads TGTGCCAGTAGTATGGGGCACAGGGACCAAATCGGTGGCACTGAAGCTTTCTTT. The encoded protein is CASSMGHRDQIGGTEAFF.

This clonotype occurred many times. The chain combines TRBV7-2 with TRBJ2-5; D might be TRBD2 (7 bases). This CDR3 contains 17 residues. Germline assignment: CDR1 SGHTA and CDR2 FQGNSA. The V end was cut by 4 bases, the J end by 5 bases, with 23 bases between. The CDR3 sequence: CASSSPFWGGWLETQYF. The CDR3 nucleotides read TGTGCCAGCAGCTCCCCCTTTTGGGGGGGCTGGCTGGAGACCCAGTACTTC. Full variable domain (rest looked up from reference TRBV7-2 and TRBJ2-5): GAGVSQSPSNKVTEKGKDVELRCDPISGHTALYWYRQSLGQGLEFLIYFQGNSAPDKSGLPSDRFSAERTGGSVSTLTIQRTQQEDSAVYLCASSSPFWGGWLETQYFGPGTRLLVL.

This clonotype was counted between two and nine times. The DNA for the CDR3 is TGTGCCAGCAGCGCCCAGTGGGCAAGCACAGATACGCAGTATTTT. As protein: CASSAQWASTDTQYF. This rearrangement joins TRBV7-6 to TRBJ2-3; no reliable D call. Germline assignment: CDR1 SGHVS and CDR2 FNYEAQ. This CDR3 spans 15 amino acids. The ends were cut back, 5 bases at V and 0 bases at J, with 12 bases in the middle.